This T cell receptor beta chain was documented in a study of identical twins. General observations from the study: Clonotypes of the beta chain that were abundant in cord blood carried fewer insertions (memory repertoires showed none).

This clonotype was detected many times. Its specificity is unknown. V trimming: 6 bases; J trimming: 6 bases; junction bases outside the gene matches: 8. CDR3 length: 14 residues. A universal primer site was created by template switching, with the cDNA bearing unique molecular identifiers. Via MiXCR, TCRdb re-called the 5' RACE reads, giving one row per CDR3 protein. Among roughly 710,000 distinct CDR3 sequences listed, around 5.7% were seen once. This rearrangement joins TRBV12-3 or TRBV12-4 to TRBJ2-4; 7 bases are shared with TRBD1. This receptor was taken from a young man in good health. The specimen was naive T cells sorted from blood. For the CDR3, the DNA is TGTGCCAGCAGCAGGACAGGCTCGGGAAACATTCAGTACTTC. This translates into CASSRTGSGNIQYF.